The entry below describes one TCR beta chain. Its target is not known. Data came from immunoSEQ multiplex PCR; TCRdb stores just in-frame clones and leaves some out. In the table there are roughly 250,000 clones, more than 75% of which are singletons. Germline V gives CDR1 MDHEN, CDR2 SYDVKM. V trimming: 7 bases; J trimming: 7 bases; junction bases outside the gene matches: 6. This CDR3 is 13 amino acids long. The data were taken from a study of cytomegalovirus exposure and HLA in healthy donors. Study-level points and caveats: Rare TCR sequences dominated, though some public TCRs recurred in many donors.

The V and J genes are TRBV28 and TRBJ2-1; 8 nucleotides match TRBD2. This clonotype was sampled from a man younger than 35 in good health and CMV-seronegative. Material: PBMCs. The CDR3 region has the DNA TGTGCCAGCACCGGGGGGGCGCGGAATGAGCAGTTCTTC. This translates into CASTGGARNEQFF.